One sample yielded the 27 T cell receptor beta chains listed below, sequenced in a study of shared clonotypes between healthy human individuals. TCRdb's table, derived via immunoSEQ multiplex PCR, lists solely in-frame clones and lacks some. The data contain under 850,000 clones, about two thirds of them singletons. Sequencing was performed on memory CD4+ T cells sorted from blood. Stated subset: CD45RA-negative fraction. All receptors derive from a woman aged 25 to 39 in good health.

The chain couples TRBV5-1 to TRBJ2-7, with D hard to call. V dropped 3 bases and J dropped 4 bases, with 14 bases sitting between them. CDR1 and CDR2 (germline): SGHRS, YFSETQ. The CDR3 spans 14 residues. The CDR3 DNA reads as TGCGCCAGCAGCTATCCAGGCTTACAGTACGAGCAGTACTTC. It specifies CASSYPGLQYEQYF.

As DNA, the CDR3 is TGTGCCAGCAGGTTTAGCGGGACCCCCTCCTACGAGCAGTACTTC. Translating gives CASRFSGTPSYEQYF. The chain links TRBV7-2 to TRBJ2-7; 8 bases are a match to TRBD2. The V gene's germline CDR1 is SGHTA and CDR2 FQGNSA. The CDR3 loop spans 15 amino acids. After removal of 6 bases from V and 0 bases from J, the junction contained 7 bases not matched to a gene.

The gene calls are TRBV4-1 and TRBJ1-5; D is ambiguous. V was shortened by 1 base and J by 3 bases, with 7 bases between the two germline ends. Germline-derived CDR1 and CDR2 are MGHRA and YSYEKL. CDR3 length equals 14 residues. CDR3 in DNA: TGCGCCAGCAGCCAAGGCAATAACAATCAGCCCCAGCATTTT. The encoded protein is CASSQGNNNQPQHF.

V is TRBV28 and J is TRBJ2-5; D uncertain. With the DNA end fitting TRBJ2-7 better, the J assignment may be wrong. Germline values: CDR1 MDHEN, CDR2 SYDVKM. The CDR3 covers 14 residues. The DNA of the CDR3 is TGTGCCAGCAGTTGGCACAAAAGCTCCTACGAGCAGTACTTC. It codes for CASSWHKSSYEQYF.

The chain couples TRBV5-1 to TRBJ2-1; 12 bases align to TRBD2. In germline, CDR1 is SGHRS, CDR2 YFSETQ. This CDR3 has 15 amino acids. V lost 4 bases and J lost 13; bases outside the gene matches: 12. The CDR3 protein is CASSVTSGRSVSQFF. The DNA of the CDR3 is TGCGCCAGCAGCGTGACTAGCGGGAGATCCGTGAGTCAGTTCTTC.

This chain joins TRBV19 and TRBJ1-5; D is perhaps TRBD1 (5 bases). This CDR3 has 13 amino acids. V shed 6 bases and J shed 4 bases, with 10 bases lying between them. The V gene's germline CDR1 is LNHDA and CDR2 SQIVND (reference sequence). The CDR3 nucleotides read TGTGCCAGTAGCAGGGTCTTGAATCAGCCCCAGCATTTT. This gives the protein CASSRVLNQPQHF.

This chain connects TRBV28 to TRBJ1-5; unclear D gene. Deletions cut 6 bases from V and 5 bases from J, with 11 bases between. Germline CDR1 and CDR2: MDHEN and SYDVKM. CDR3 length equals 13 residues. The CDR3 sequence is CASRGGSYQPQHF. Here the CDR3 DNA reads TGTGCCAGCAGGGGAGGGAGCTATCAGCCCCAGCATTTT.

CDR3 coding DNA: TGTGCCAGAGGGGCAGAGAGCGACACCGGGGAGCTGTTTTTT. Amino acid sequence: CARGAESDTGELFF. V gene TRBV5-8 combines with J gene TRBJ2-2, with D maybe TRBD1 (5 bases). V shed 8 bases and J shed 3 bases, with 14 bases lying between them. CDR1 SGHTS and CDR2 YDEGEE come from the germline V gene. There are 14 residues in the CDR3.

CDR3 region: CASSERTRRQANYGYTF. As DNA, the CDR3 is TGTGCCAGCAGCGAGAGGACACGCCGACAAGCTAACTATGGCTACACCTTC. The chain uses TRBV5-6 and TRBJ1-2; possibly TRBD1 for D (5 bases). This CDR3 is built from 17 residues. V lost 4 bases, J lost 0 bases, and 19 bases lay in between. Germline lookup yields CDR1 SGHDT and CDR2 YYEEEE.

The chain recombines TRBV28 with TRBJ2-7, with D unclear. This CDR3 contains 12 residues. Germline CDR1 and CDR2: MDHEN and SYDVKM. With 6 bases removed from V and 3 bases from J, the gap between germline ends came to 9 bases. The chain's CDR3 is CASSTAIYEQYF. Here the CDR3 DNA reads TGTGCCAGCAGCACAGCTATCTACGAGCAGTACTTC.

The rearrangement joins TRBV5-1 to TRBJ1-4; D possibly corresponds to TRBD1 (6 bases). Trimming removed 3 bases at V and 2 bases at J, with 17 bases between. The CDR3 covers 17 residues. In germline, CDR1 is SGHRS, CDR2 YFSETQ. CDR3: CASSSIPNRATNEKLFF. The CDR3 DNA sequence: TGCGCCAGCAGCTCGATTCCAAACAGGGCGACTAATGAAAAACTGTTTTTT.

This chain connects TRBV7-9 to TRBJ2-6; 12 bases are shared with TRBD2. V gave up 10 bases and J gave up 1 base; unmatched junction bases: 11. The CDR3 covers 18 residues. Germline CDR1 reads SEHNR; CDR2 reads FQNEAQ (reference sequence). The CDR3 region is CATIGASGRESGANVLTF. The CDR3, as DNA: TGTGCCACCATTGGGGCTAGCGGGAGGGAATCTGGGGCCAACGTCCTGACTTTC. Complete variable domain (other parts from reference TRBV7-9 and TRBJ2-6): DTGVSQNPRHKITKRGQNVTFRCDPISEHNRLYWYRQTLGQGPEFLTYFQNEAQLEKSRLLSDRFSAERPKGSFSTLEIQRTEQGDSAMYLCATIGASGRESGANVLTFGAGSRLTVL.

This clone was found many times. The chain has TRBV4-2 and TRBJ2-1; 11 bases map to TRBD2. This CDR3 is built from 16 residues. Germline V lookup: CDR1 LGHNA, CDR2 YNFKEQ. Losses at the gene ends were 1 base for V and 3 bases for J; bases not matched to a gene: 2. The CDR3 sequence: CASSQALAGGYNEQFF. CDR3 bases: TGTGCCAGCAGCCAAGCCCTAGCGGGAGGCTACAATGAGCAGTTCTTC.

V gene TRBV19 combines with J gene TRBJ1-1, with TRBD1 matching 8 bases. The trim removed 5 bases at V and 5 bases at J, leaving 10 bases unmatched. This CDR3 comprises 15 residues. The germline gives CDR1 LNHDA, CDR2 SQIVND (reference sequence). The CDR3 sequence is CASSWGRGRRTEAFF. The CDR3 DNA is TGTGCCAGTAGTTGGGGCAGGGGGCGTCGGACTGAAGCTTTCTTT.

The J gene is TRBJ1-2, the V gene TRBV9, with TRBD1 matching over 7 bases. Per the germline V gene, CDR1 is SGDLS and CDR2 is YYNGEE. V shed 2 bases, J shed 5 bases, and the junction held 9 bases outside the gene matches. This CDR3 has 15 amino acids. The CDR3 loop is CASSVTGVGVYGYTF. CDR3 in DNA: TGTGCCAGCAGCGTCACAGGGGTAGGTGTGTATGGCTACACCTTC.

The V and J genes are TRBV7-9 and TRBJ1-1, with a possible D match to TRBD1 (5 bases). Germline loops: CDR1 SEHNR, CDR2 FQNEAQ (reference sequence). V was trimmed by 2 bases and J by 3 bases, leaving 10 bases between them. The CDR3 extends over 14 amino acids. The CDR3 is CASSLSGRHTEAFF. CDR3 DNA: TGTGCCAGCAGCTTATCAGGGAGGCACACTGAAGCTTTCTTT.

This chain uses TRBV5-1 with TRBJ1-2; a weak D match, TRBD1 (5 bases). Germline V gives CDR1 SGHRS, CDR2 YFSETQ. With 1 base removed from V and 8 bases from J, the gap between germline ends came to 9 bases. This CDR3 region has 12 residues. The CDR3 region is CASSLTGKGYTF. The CDR3 nucleotides are TGCGCCAGCAGCTTGACAGGAAAAGGCTACACCTTC.

J is TRBJ2-7 and V is TRBV13; possibly TRBD2 for D (6 bases). The CDR3 is 17 residues long. Germline V gives CDR1 PRHDT, CDR2 FYEKMQ (reference sequence). Trimming removed 0 bases at V and 3 bases at J, with 18 bases between. The CDR3 coding sequence is TGTGCCAGCAGCTTAGGCCGAGGCGGGACCGGTATCTACGAGCAGTACTTC. Residues: CASSLGRGGTGIYEQYF.

This clone was seen ten or more times. V and J are TRBV29-1 and TRBJ2-7; TRBD2 matches 10 bases. Germline CDR1 SQVTM, CDR2 ANQGSEA. The CDR3 is made up of 14 amino acids. After removal of 4 bases from V and 5 bases from J, the junction contained 8 bases not matched to a gene. Here the CDR3 reads CSVVSSGRFNEQYF. In DNA form, the CDR3 reads TGCAGCGTTGTGTCTAGCGGGAGATTCAACGAGCAGTACTTC.

The chain couples TRBV19 to TRBJ1-1; 7 bases fit TRBD1. CDR1 and CDR2 (germline): LNHDA, SQIVND (reference sequence). V was clipped by 8 bases and J by 5 bases; unmatched bases: 8. This CDR3 spans 13 amino acids. The CDR3 DNA follows: TGTGCCAGTGGATACAGGGGAGAGACTGAAGCTTTCTTT. Its translation is CASGYRGETEAFF.

This clone occurred a few times. V usage is TRBV19 and J usage is TRBJ1-4, with D unclear. Looked up from germline, CDR1 is LNHDA and CDR2 is SQIVND (reference sequence). The CDR3 length is 15 residues. The ends were cut back, 5 bases at V and 0 bases at J, with 10 bases in the middle. CDR3 nucleotides: TGTGCCAGTAGTCTCCAGACCGCAACTAATGAAAAACTGTTTTTT. It is translated as CASSLQTATNEKLFF.

The chain couples TRBV15 to TRBJ2-1; no firm D call. The V gene lost 3 bases and the J gene lost 10 bases, with 13 bases spanning the gap. In germline, CDR1 is LNHNV, CDR2 YYDKDF (reference sequence). This CDR3 contains 13 residues. The CDR3 bases are TGTGCCACCAGCAGGGGTAGCTTAGGGGAGCAGTTCTTC. Protein: CATSRGSLGEQFF.

V usage is TRBV2 and J usage is TRBJ1-2; no clear D. Germline V gene sequence: CDR1 SNHLY, CDR2 FYNNEI. The CDR3 loop spans 13 amino acids. V was clipped by 8 bases and J by 0 bases, with 10 bases between them. This CDR3 is CASGRDSNYGYTF. CDR3 bases: TGTGCCAGCGGCCGAGATTCTAACTATGGCTACACCTTC.

The chain couples TRBV11-2 to TRBJ2-1, with 15 bases aligning to TRBD2. Germline V gene data show CDR1 as SGHAT and CDR2 as FQNNGV. The trim removed 3 bases at V and 8 bases at J, leaving 2 bases unmatched. The CDR3 runs 15 residues. CDR3 coding DNA: TGTGCCAGCAGCTTCGGGACTAGCGGGAGGTATGAGCAGTTCTTC. Amino acid sequence: CASSFGTSGRYEQFF.

This clone was picked up a small number of times. The chain couples TRBV7-9 to TRBJ1-4, with 7 bases matching TRBD1. The CDR3 spans 14 residues. Germline CDR1 is SEHNR and CDR2 is FQNEAQ (reference sequence). The junction had 7 bases not matched to a gene; V was cut back by 5 bases and J by 7 bases. Here the CDR3 DNA reads TGTGCCAGCAGCCCACAGGGGCTGGGTGAAAAACTGTTTTTT. The encoded protein is CASSPQGLGEKLFF.

The J gene is TRBJ2-1, the V gene TRBV5-5; D is unclear. Germline loops: CDR1 SGHKS, CDR2 YYEKEE (reference sequence). Trimming took 1 base from V and 6 from J, leaving 14 bases between them. The CDR3 contains 15 residues. This CDR3 is CASSLFPPLGNEQFF. The CDR3 DNA is TGTGCCAGCAGCTTGTTCCCCCCTTTAGGCAATGAGCAGTTCTTC.

This chain joins TRBV30 and TRBJ1-1; a weak D match, TRBD1 (5 bases). The V gene's germline CDR1 is GTSNPN and CDR2 SVGIG (reference sequence). Trimming removed 7 bases at V and 6 bases at J, with 18 bases between. This CDR3 contains 13 residues. The CDR3 DNA follows: TGTGCCTTTGAGGGGCTTCTCAGCCCTGAAGCTTTCTTT. Encoded protein: CAFEGLLSPEAFF.